This T cell receptor (beta chain) was identified during a study of OX40 agonist ivuxolimab in advanced cancers. Study-level background: Patients received intravenous ivuxolimab every 2 weeks at 0.01 to 10 mg/kg. Of the participants, 40% had some prior anti-PD-1, anti-PD-L1 or anti-CTLA-4 therapy, which was allowed. Three patients responded partially, comprising one with hepatocellular carcinoma and two with cutaneous melanoma.

V lost 4 bases, J lost 2 bases, and 5 bases lay in between. Germline assignment: CDR1 MNHEY and CDR2 SMNVEV (reference sequence). This CDR3 spans 13 amino acids. Points from the study as a whole: Averaged across samples, CD8+ T cells carried more expanded clones than CD4+ did.

Concerning this clone: Its target is unknown.

The repertoire was sequenced with immunoSEQ multiplex PCR; TCRdb's copy has only in-frame clones and lacks some. The sample holds 30,000 to 35,000 clones, 85% to 95% seen once. This sequence joins TRBV27 and TRBJ2-2; D unresolved. This TCR derives from an adult with an advanced solid tumor such as melanoma, head and neck, liver or kidney cancer. The sequenced sample was CD4+ or CD8+ T cells sorted from blood, obtained in a trial of the OX40 agonist ivuxolimab. The CDR3 bases are TGTGCCAGCAGTTCCAGTAACACCGGGGAGCTGTTTTTT. Protein sequence: CASSSSNTGELFF.